This TCR beta chain appears in the sequencing data of a study of shared clonotypes between healthy human individuals. Whole-study results and caveats: Sequencing depth was expected to influence donor clonotype sharing.

This clone turned up a few times. Its antigen is unknown. Splitting of each subset's genomic DNA was done evenly across several immunoSEQ plates. Original data processing: Filtering differed because ImmunoSEQ produced junction-only sequences that carried no quality scores. TCRdb keeps only in-frame clones here, not all; method: immunoSEQ multiplex PCR. D and trimming were read from the DNA, whereas the V and J calls and clone size are those reported in that table. The sample contains about 480,000 clones, around 79% of which appear only once. This CDR3 spans 15 amino acids. V lost 3 bases and J lost 8, with 16 bases in between. Germline V gives CDR1 MGHDK, CDR2 SYGVNS.

Sequenced input: PBMCs. This sequence was found in a middle-aged woman in good health. Some clones in this sample may be carry-over from other donors' samples. The chain is built from TRBV25-1 and TRBJ1-4; D not resolved. CDR3 sequence (DNA): TGTGCCAGCAGTGATTCGGGGTTAGCGGAGGAAAAACTGTTTTTT. It encodes CASSDSGLAEEKLFF. Complete variable domain (other parts from reference TRBV25-1 and TRBJ1-4): EADIYQTPRYLVIGTGKKITLECSQTMGHDKMYWYQQDPGMELHLIHYSYGVNSTEKGDLSSESTVSRIRTEHFPLTLESARPSHTSQYLCASSDSGLAEEKLFFGSGTQLSVL.